Presented here are 10 T cell receptor beta chains from one specimen sequenced in a study of T cell responses to AZD1222 COVID-19 vaccine. Data came from immunoSEQ multiplex PCR; TCRdb stores just in-frame clones and leaves some out. The profile covers roughly 150,000 clones, with roughly 90% appearing a single time and roughly 3.5% taken by the ten largest. This specimen was peripheral blood, taken 28 days after the second AZD1222 dose. The receptor set was obtained from an adult who received the AZD1222 COVID-19 vaccine.

The CDR3 DNA sequence: TGCGCCAGCAGCCCCGGGACAGGGCACACAGATACGCAGTATTTT. Residues: CASSPGTGHTDTQYF. The genes are TRBV4-3 and TRBJ2-3, with 9 bases identical to TRBD1. The CDR3 is 15 residues long. After removal of 4 bases from V and 2 bases from J, the junction contained 4 bases not matched to a gene. The germline V gene encodes CDR1 LGHNA and CDR2 YSLEER.

V gene TRBV6-5 combines with J gene TRBJ2-2; D gene ambiguous. Germline CDR1 and CDR2: MNHEY and SVGAGI. With 2 bases removed from V and 6 bases from J, the gap between germline ends came to 7 bases. CDR3 length: 13 residues. CDR3 loop: CASSYESSGELFF. DNA of the CDR3: TGTGCCAGCAGTTACGAATCTTCCGGGGAGCTGTTTTTT.

The chain joins TRBV7-9 to TRBJ1-2; 9 nucleotides align to TRBD1. The V gene's germline CDR1 is SEHNR and CDR2 FQNEAQ (reference sequence). The CDR3 runs 15 residues. J gave up 8 bases and V 5 bases, and 12 bases lay outside the gene matches. DNA of the CDR3: TGTGCCAGCAGCCCTCCCGGGACAGGGTATGGGGGCTACACCTTC. It translates to CASSPPGTGYGGYTF.

A single count supports this clone. The rearrangement links TRBV10-1 to TRBJ2-4; the match to TRBD2 covers 7 bases. V shed 4 bases and J 8 bases; nucleotides not matched to a gene: 5. This CDR3 is built from 13 residues. The germline V gene has CDR1 WNHNN and CDR2 SYGVQD (reference sequence). The CDR3 here is CASSVPGGDIQYF. CDR3 DNA sequence: TGCGCCAGCAGTGTCCCGGGGGGAGACATTCAGTACTTC.

The chain recombines TRBV29-1 with TRBJ1-1, with 9 positions matching TRBD1. V gave up 7 bases and J gave up 5 bases; unmatched junction bases: 8. This CDR3 is built from 13 residues. CDR1 and CDR2 from the germline V gene are SQVTM and ANQGSEA. CDR3 sequence: CSAIQGAGTEAFF. The CDR3 region has the DNA TGCAGCGCTATACAGGGGGCTGGAACTGAAGCTTTCTTT.

This clone was detected only a few times. This chain links TRBV7-8 with TRBJ2-7, with D perhaps given as TRBD1 or TRBD2 (5 bases each). This CDR3 region has 14 residues. Germline V gene data show CDR1 as SGHVS and CDR2 as FQNEAQ. V shed 5 bases and J shed 3 bases, with 14 bases lying between them. The CDR3 is CASSPEAGIYEQYF. The CDR3 DNA is TGTGCCAGCAGCCCGGAGGCAGGGATCTACGAGCAGTACTTC.

The rearrangement links TRBV27 to TRBJ2-7, with 7 bases aligning to TRBD1. The CDR3 consists of 14 residues. The J segment lost 4 bases and the V segment lost 3 bases, leaving 6 bases of the junction unmatched. CDR1 is MNHEY, CDR2 SMNVEV, per germline (reference sequence). The CDR3, as DNA: TGTGCCAGCAGTTTCCAGGGACAGCTATACGAGCAGTACTTC. Amino acids: CASSFQGQLYEQYF.

The rearrangement joins TRBV7-6 to TRBJ1-5; no clear D. The CDR3 covers 14 residues. V lost 5 bases and J lost 4, with 12 bases in between. CDR1 is SGHVS, CDR2 FNYEAQ, per germline. The DNA of the CDR3 is TGTGCCAGCAGCCTAAGCCGCACGAATCAGCCCCAGCATTTT. It specifies CASSLSRTNQPQHF.

The rearrangement links TRBV29-1 to TRBJ1-1; 12 nucleotides align to TRBD1. V lost 8 bases to trimming and J lost 6 bases; unmatched junction nucleotides: 7. The CDR3 extends over 13 amino acids. Germline CDR1 is SQVTM and CDR2 is ANQGSEA. The CDR3 nucleotides are TGCAGCTTTGGGGGACAGGGGGCTCCTGAAGCTTTCTTT. Translation gives CSFGGQGAPEAFF.

This chain uses TRBV13 with TRBJ2-3; no clear D. Germline CDR1 and CDR2: PRHDT and FYEKMQ (reference sequence). The CDR3 consists of 11 residues. Trimming removed 5 bases from V and 9 bases from J, with 9 bases in between. This chain's CDR3 is CASSLGPTQYF. The CDR3 DNA reads TGTGCCAGCAGCCTCGGGCCAACGCAGTATTTT.